The clone carrying this TCR beta chain was recorded only once. CDR1 and CDR2 from the germline V gene are LNHDA and SQIVND (reference sequence). V was pared by 4 bases and J by 8 bases, with 18 bases between. This CDR3 region has 15 residues. Assay: immunoSEQ multiplex PCR; the TCRdb copy retains only in-frame clones and omits some. The repertoire holds approximately 100,000 clones, 89% seen once, with roughly a sixth in the top ten. This sample was taken from a study of T cell responses to AZD1222 COVID-19 vaccine. The sample here was peripheral blood, taken on day 0 of AZD1222 vaccination. V usage is TRBV19 and J usage is TRBJ2-1; D possibly matches TRBD1 or TRBD2 (5 bases each). The TCR was taken from an adult in good health. CDR3 nucleotides: TGTGCCAGTAGTAGAACAGGAGGCGTTGCGGATGAGCAGTTCTTC. It codes for CASSRTGGVADEQFF.